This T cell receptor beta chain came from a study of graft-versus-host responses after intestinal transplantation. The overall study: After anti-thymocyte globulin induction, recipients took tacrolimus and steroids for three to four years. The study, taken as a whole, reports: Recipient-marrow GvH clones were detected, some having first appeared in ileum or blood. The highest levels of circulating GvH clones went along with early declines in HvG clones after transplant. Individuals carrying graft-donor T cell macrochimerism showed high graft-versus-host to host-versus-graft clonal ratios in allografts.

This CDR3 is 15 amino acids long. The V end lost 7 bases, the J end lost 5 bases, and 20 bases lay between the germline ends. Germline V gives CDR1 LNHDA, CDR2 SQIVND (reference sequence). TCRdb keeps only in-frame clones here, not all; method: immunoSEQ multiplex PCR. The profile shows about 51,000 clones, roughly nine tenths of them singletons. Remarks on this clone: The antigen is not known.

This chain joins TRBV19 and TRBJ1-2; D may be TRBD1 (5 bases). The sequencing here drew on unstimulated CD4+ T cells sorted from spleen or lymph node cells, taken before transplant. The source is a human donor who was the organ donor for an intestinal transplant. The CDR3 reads CASNVVSGVDYGYTF. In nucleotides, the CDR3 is TGTGCCAGTAACGTGGTTTCGGGGGTTGATTATGGCTACACCTTC.